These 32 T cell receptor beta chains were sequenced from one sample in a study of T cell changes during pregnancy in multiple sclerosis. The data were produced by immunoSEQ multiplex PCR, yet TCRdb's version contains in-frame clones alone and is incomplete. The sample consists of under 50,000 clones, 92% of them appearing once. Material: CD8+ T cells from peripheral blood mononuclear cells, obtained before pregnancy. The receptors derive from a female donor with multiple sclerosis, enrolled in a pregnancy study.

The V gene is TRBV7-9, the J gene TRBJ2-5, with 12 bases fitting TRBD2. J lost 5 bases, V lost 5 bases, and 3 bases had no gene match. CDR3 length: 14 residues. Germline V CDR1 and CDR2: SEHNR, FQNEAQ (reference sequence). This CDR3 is CASSRTSGEETQYF. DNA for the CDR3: TGTGCCAGCAGCCGGACTAGCGGGGAGGAGACCCAGTACTTC.

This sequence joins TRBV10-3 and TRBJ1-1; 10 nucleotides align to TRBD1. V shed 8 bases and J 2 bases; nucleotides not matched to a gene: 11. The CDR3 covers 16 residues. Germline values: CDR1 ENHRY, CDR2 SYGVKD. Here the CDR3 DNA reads TGTGCCATCCGGGGGGGACAGGGGAATCGAAACACTGAAGCTTTCTTT. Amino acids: CAIRGGQGNRNTEAFF.

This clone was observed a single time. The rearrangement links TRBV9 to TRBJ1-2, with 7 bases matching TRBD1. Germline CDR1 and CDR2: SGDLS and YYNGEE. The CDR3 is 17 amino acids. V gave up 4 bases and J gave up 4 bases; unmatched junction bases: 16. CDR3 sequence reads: CASSPTEGGVGTYGYTF. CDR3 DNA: TGTGCCAGCAGCCCAACAGAAGGGGGCGTAGGTACCTATGGCTACACCTTC.

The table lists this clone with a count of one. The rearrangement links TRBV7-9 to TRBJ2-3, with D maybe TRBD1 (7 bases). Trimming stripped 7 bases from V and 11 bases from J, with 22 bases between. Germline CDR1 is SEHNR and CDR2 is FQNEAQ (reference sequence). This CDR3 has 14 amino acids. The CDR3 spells CASTTDRFQGGQYF. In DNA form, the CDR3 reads TGTGCCAGCACCACCGACAGGTTCCAGGGGGGGCAGTATTTT. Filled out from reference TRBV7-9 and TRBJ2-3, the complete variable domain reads DTGVSQNPRHKITKRGQNVTFRCDPISEHNRLYWYRQTLGQGPEFLTYFQNEAQLEKSRLLSDRFSAERPKGSFSTLEIQRTEQGDSAMYLCASTTDRFQGGQYFGPGTRLTVL.

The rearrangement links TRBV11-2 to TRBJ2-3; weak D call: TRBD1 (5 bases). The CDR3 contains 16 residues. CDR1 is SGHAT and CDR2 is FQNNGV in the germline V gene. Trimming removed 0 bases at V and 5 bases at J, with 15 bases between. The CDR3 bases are TGTGCCAGCAGCTTAGAATGGCGCAGGGTTGAAGATACGCAGTATTTT. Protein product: CASSLEWRRVEDTQYF. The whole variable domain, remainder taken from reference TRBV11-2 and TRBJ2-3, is EAGVAQSPRYKIIEKRQSVAFWCNPISGHATLYWYQQILGQGPKLLIQFQNNGVVDDSQLPKDRFSAERLKGVDSTLKIQPAKLEDSAVYLCASSLEWRRVEDTQYFGPGTRLTVL.

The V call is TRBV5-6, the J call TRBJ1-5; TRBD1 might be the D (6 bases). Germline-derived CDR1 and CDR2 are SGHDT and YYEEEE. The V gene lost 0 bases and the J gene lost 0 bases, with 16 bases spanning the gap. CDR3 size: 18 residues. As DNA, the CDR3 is TGTGCCAGCAGCTTGGTTGGGCAGGGAGGGGGTAGCAATCAGCCCCAGCATTTT. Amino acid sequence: CASSLVGQGGGSNQPQHF. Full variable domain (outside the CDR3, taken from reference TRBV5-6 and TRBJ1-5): DAGVTQSPTHLIKTRGQQVTLRCSPKSGHDTVSWYQQALGQGPQFIFQYYEEEERQRGNFPDRFSGHQFPNYSSELNVNALLLGDSALYLCASSLVGQGGGSNQPQHFGDGTRLSIL.

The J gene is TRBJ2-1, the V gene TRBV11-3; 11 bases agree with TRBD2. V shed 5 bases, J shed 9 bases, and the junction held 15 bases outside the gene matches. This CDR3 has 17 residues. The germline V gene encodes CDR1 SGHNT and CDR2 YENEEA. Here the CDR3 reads CASSPSISSGGSGEQFF. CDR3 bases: TGTGCCAGCAGCCCCTCTATTTCTAGCGGGGGGTCCGGTGAGCAGTTCTTC.

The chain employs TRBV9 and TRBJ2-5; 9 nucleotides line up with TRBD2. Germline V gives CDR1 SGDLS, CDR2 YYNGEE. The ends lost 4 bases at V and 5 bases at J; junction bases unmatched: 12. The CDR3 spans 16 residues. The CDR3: CASSPLAGGPRETQYF. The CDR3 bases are TGTGCCAGCAGCCCCTTGGCGGGAGGGCCAAGGGAGACCCAGTACTTC.

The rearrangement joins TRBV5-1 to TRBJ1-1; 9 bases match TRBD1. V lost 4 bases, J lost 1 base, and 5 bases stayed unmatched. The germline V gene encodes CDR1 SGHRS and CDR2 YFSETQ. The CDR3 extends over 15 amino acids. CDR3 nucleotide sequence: TGCGCCAGCAGCACGGACAGGGGCCCGAACACTGAAGCTTTCTTT. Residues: CASSTDRGPNTEAFF.

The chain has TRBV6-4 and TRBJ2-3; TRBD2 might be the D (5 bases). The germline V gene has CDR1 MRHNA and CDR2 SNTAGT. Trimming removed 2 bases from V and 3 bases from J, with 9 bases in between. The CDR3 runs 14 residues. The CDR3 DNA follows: TGTGCCAGCAGTGACGGCGGGCCTACAGATACGCAGTATTTT. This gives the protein CASSDGGPTDTQYF.

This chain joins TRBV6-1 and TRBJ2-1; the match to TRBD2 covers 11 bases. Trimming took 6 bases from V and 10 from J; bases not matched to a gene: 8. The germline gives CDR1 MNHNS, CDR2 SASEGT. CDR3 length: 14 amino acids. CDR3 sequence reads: CASRSWGLADEQFF. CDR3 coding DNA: TGTGCCAGCAGATCGTGGGGACTAGCGGACGAGCAGTTCTTC.

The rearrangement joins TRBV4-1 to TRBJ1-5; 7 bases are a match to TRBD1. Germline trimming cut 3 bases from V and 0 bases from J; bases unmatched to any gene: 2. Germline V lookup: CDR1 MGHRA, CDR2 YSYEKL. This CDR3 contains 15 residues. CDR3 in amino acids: CASSQQGDSNQPQHF. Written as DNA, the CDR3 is TGCGCCAGCAGCCAGCAGGGGGATAGCAATCAGCCCCAGCATTTT.

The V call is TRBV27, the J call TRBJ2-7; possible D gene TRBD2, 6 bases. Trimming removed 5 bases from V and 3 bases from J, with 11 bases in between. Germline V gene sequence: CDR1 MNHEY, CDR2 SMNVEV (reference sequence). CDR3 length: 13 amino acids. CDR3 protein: CASSRGLNYEQYF. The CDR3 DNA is TGTGCCAGCAGTCGGGGACTCAACTACGAGCAGTACTTC.

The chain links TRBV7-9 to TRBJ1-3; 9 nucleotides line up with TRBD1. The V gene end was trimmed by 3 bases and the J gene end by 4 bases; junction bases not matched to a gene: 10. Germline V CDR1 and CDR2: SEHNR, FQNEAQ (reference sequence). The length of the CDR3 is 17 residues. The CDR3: CASSFVSQGAPGNTIYF. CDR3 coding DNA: TGTGCCAGCAGCTTTGTGTCACAGGGGGCGCCGGGAAACACCATATATTTT.

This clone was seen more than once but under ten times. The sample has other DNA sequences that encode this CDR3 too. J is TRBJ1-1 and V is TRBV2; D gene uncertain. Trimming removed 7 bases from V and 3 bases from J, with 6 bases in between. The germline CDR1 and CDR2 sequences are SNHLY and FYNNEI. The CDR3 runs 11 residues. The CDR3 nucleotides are TGTGCCAGCATGAGAGACACTGAAGCTTTCTTT. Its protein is CASMRDTEAFF.

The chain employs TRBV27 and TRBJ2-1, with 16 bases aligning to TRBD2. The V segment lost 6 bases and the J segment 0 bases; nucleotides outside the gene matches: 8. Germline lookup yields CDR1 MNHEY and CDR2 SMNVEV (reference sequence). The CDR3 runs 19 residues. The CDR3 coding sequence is TGTGCCAGCAGACTCTCCGGGACTAGCGGGAGGGCCTCCTACAATGAGCAGTTCTTC. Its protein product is CASRLSGTSGRASYNEQFF.

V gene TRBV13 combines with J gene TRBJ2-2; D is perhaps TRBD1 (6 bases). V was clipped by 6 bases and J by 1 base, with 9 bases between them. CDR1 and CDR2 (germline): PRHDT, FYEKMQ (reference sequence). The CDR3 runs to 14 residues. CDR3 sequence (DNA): TGTGCCAGCAGTCCACAGGGGAACACCGGGGAGCTGTTTTTT. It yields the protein CASSPQGNTGELFF.

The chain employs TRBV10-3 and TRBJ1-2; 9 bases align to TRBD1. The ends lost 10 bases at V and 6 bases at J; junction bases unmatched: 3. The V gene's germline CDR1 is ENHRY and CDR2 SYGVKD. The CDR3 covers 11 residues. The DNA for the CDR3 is TGTGCCAGACAGGGGGAGGATGGCTACACCTTC. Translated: CARQGEDGYTF.

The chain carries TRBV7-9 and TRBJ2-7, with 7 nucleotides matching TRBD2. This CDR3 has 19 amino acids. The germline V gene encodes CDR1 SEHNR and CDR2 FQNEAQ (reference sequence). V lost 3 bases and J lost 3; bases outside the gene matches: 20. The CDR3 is CASSFGVSGAPDLNYEQYF. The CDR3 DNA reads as TGTGCCAGCAGCTTTGGGGTCAGCGGGGCTCCTGATCTCAACTACGAGCAGTACTTC.

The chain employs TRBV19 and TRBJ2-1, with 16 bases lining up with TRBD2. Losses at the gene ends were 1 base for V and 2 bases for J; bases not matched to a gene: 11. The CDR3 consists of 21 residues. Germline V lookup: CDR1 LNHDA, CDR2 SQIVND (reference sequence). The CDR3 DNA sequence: TGTGCCAGTAGTATAGTTGGGCCTGGGACTAGCGGGAGGGGGACCTACAATGAGCAGTTCTTC. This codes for CASSIVGPGTSGRGTYNEQFF. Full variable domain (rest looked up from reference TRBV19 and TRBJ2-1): DGGITQSPKYLFRKEGQNVTLSCEQNLNHDAMYWYRQDPGQGLRLIYYSQIVNDFQKGDIAEGYSVSREKKESFPLTVTSAQKNPTAFYLCASSIVGPGTSGRGTYNEQFFGPGTRLTVL.

CDR3: CASSEDIPSLASGRGTGSGNEQFF. The CDR3 DNA reads TGTGCCAGCAGTGAAGACATCCCCTCCTTGGCTAGCGGGAGGGGGACGGGTAGTGGTAATGAGCAGTTCTTC. The genes are TRBV6-1 and TRBJ2-1; TRBD2 aligns across 12 bases. The CDR3 has 24 residues. Trimming cost V 1 base and J 7 bases; bases outside gene matches: 29. In germline, CDR1 is MNHNS, CDR2 SASEGT.

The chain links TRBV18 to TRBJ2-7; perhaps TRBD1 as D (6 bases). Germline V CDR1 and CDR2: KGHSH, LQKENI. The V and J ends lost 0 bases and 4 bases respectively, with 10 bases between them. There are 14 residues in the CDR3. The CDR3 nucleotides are TGTGCCAGCTCACCACCTGCAGGGGAGTACGAGCAGTACTTC. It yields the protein CASSPPAGEYEQYF.

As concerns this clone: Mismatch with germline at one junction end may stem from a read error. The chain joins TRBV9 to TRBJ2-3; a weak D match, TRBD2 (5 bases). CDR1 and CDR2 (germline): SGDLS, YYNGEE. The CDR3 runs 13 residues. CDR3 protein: CASSVYGLLDLHF. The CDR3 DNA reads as TGTGCCAGCAGCGTATACGGACTTCTCGACCTCCATTTT.

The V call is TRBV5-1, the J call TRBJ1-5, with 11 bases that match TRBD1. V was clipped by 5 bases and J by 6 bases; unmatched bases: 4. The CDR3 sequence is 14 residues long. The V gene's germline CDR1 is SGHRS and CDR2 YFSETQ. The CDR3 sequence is CASRSGQGVQPQHF. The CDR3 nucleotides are TGCGCCAGCAGATCGGGACAGGGGGTTCAGCCCCAGCATTTT.

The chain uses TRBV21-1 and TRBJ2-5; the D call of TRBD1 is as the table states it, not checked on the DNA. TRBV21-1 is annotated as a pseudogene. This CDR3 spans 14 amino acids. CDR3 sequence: CASSKGGTAETQYF. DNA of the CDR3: TGTGCCAGCAGCAAAGGTGGGACAGCAGAGACCCAGTACTTC.

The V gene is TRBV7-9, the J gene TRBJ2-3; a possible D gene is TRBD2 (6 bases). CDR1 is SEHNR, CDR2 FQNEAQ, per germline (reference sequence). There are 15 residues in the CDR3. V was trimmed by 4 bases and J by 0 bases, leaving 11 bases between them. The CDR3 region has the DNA TGTGCCAGCAGCTCCTTAGCGGTGAGCACAGATACGCAGTATTTT. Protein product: CASSSLAVSTDTQYF.

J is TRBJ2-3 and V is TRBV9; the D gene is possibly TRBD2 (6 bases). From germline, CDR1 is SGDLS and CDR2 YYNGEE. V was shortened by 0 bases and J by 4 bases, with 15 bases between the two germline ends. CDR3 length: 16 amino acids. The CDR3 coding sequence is TGTGCCAGCAGCGTAGGGGGAGGAGCAGCGGCAGATACGCAGTATTTT. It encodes CASSVGGGAAADTQYF.

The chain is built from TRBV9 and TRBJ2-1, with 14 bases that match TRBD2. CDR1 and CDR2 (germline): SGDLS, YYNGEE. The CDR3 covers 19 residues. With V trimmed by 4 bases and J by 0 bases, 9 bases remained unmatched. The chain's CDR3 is CASSSRTSGGRSSYNEQFF. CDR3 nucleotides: TGTGCCAGCAGCTCGCGGACTAGCGGGGGGCGTAGCTCCTACAATGAGCAGTTCTTC.

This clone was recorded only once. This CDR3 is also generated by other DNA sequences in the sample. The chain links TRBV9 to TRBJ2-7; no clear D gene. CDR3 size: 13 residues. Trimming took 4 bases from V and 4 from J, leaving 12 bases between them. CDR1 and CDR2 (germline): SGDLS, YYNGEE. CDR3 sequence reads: CASSPPAGYEQYF. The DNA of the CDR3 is TGTGCCAGCAGCCCCCCCGCCGGGTACGAGCAGTACTTC.

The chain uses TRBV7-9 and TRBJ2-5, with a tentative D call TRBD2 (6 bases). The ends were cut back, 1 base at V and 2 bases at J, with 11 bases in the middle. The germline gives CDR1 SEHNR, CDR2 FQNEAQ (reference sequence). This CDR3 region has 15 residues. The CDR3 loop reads CASSLEAGMQETQYF. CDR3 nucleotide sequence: TGTGCCAGCAGCTTAGAAGCGGGTATGCAAGAGACCCAGTACTTC.

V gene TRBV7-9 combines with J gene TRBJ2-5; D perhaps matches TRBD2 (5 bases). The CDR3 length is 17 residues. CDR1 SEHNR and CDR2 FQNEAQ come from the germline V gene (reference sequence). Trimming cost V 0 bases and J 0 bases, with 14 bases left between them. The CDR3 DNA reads TGTGCCAGCAGCTTAGCTCCGGACTCCCTGTACCAAGAGACCCAGTACTTC. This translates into CASSLAPDSLYQETQYF.

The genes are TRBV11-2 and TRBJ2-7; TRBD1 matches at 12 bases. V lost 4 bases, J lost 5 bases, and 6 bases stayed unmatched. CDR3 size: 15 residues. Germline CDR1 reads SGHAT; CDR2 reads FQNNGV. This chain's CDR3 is CASSSPGQGAHEQYF. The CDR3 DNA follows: TGTGCCAGCAGCTCCCCGGGACAGGGGGCCCACGAGCAGTACTTC.